Each of the 21 T cell receptor beta chains below was sequenced from the same sample in a study of shared clonotypes between healthy human individuals (dated by TCRdb to about 2020). Library prep was done by the immunoSEQ multiplex PCR assay. TCRdb re-hosts the immuneACCESS table, in-frame sequences only. Its copies lack some clones; in the studies checked, an unresolved V gene accounts for under half of them, and the cause for the rest is not known. The sample profile shows approximately 100,000 clones; under 70% of them were found once. Clones ranked in the top ten supply roughly 24% of the sample. Specimen: memory CD8+ T cells sorted from blood. The intended sense of this specimen's cell subset or site label: CD45RO+ cells pooled with CCR7-negative TemRA cells. The receptor set was obtained from a woman in her thirties in good health.

DNA for the CDR3: TGTGCCAGCAGGAGGACAGGGGGAGACAATCAGCCCCAGCATTTT. Translating gives CASRRTGGDNQPQHF. The chain is built from TRBV27 and TRBJ1-5; TRBD1 matches at 10 bases. Germline CDR1 and CDR2: MNHEY and SMNVEV (reference sequence). V was clipped by 6 bases and J by 3 bases; unmatched bases: 5. The CDR3 contains 15 residues.

The chain recombines TRBV7-3 with TRBJ2-3; 7 bases map to TRBD2. Germline trimming cut 0 bases from V and 4 bases from J; bases unmatched to any gene: 4. CDR3 length: 15 amino acids. Germline V gives CDR1 SGHTA, CDR2 FQGTGA. The CDR3 loop is CASSLTSGPSDTQYF. Here the CDR3 DNA reads TGTGCCAGCAGCTTAACTAGCGGGCCCTCAGATACGCAGTATTTT.

V and J are TRBV11-2 and TRBJ2-7, with 14 bases lining up with TRBD2. Looked up from germline, CDR1 is SGHAT and CDR2 is FQNNGV. The length of the CDR3 is 17 residues. The V and J ends lost 4 bases and 3 bases, in that order; junction bases with no gene match: 8. Here the CDR3 DNA reads TGTGCCAGCAGCTCCCGGATCGGGACTAGCGGGAGCTACGAGCAGTACTTC. It translates to CASSSRIGTSGSYEQYF.

This chain uses TRBV25-1 with TRBJ1-3, with D maybe TRBD1 (6 bases). This CDR3 is built from 15 residues. The V and J ends lost 1 base and 2 bases respectively, with 9 bases between them. Germline assignment: CDR1 MGHDK and CDR2 SYGVNS. The CDR3 bases are TGTGCCAGCAGTGAATTTCCAGGGGCTGGAAACACCATATATTTT. This encodes CASSEFPGAGNTIYF.

The gene calls are TRBV19 and TRBJ2-7; D gene ambiguous. The V gene lost 3 bases and the J gene lost 4 bases, with 10 bases spanning the gap. Germline V gene lookup returns CDR1 LNHDA and CDR2 SQIVND (reference sequence). The length of the CDR3 is 13 residues. The CDR3 nucleotides are TGTGCCAGTAGTATGTGGTTTTCGTACGAGCAGTACTTC. This translates into CASSMWFSYEQYF.

The V and J genes are TRBV5-1 and TRBJ2-7; 9 bases are shared with TRBD2. This CDR3 has 15 residues. V shed 3 bases, J shed 3 bases, and the junction held 7 bases outside the gene matches. Germline values: CDR1 SGHRS, CDR2 YFSETQ. The DNA of the CDR3 is TGCGCCAGCAGCTATCTCGGGACTAGCCACTACGAGCAGTACTTC. It codes for CASSYLGTSHYEQYF.

At least ten counts were recorded for this clone. V usage is TRBV28 and J usage is TRBJ2-1, with TRBD1 matching over 8 bases. Germline lookup yields CDR1 MDHEN and CDR2 SYDVKM. This CDR3 comprises 15 residues. J lost 8 bases, V lost 6 bases, and 12 bases had no gene match. The CDR3 loop reads CASRPPGQEAHEQFF. The DNA of the CDR3 is TGTGCCAGCAGACCACCGGGACAGGAAGCCCATGAGCAGTTCTTC.

This clone was counted only a few times. The chain carries TRBV5-1 and TRBJ2-7; D perhaps matches TRBD1 (5 bases). Germline CDR1 and CDR2: SGHRS and YFSETQ. The CDR3 sequence is 14 residues long. With 0 bases removed from V and 4 bases from J, the gap between germline ends came to 11 bases. For the CDR3, the DNA is TGCGCCAGCAGCTTGGATAGGACAACATACGAGCAGTACTTC. Encoded protein: CASSLDRTTYEQYF.

J is TRBJ1-5 and V is TRBV19; no clear D. The ends were cut back, 6 bases at V and 0 bases at J, with 12 bases in the middle. The CDR3 has 15 residues. Looked up from germline, CDR1 is LNHDA and CDR2 is SQIVND (reference sequence). The DNA for the CDR3 is TGTGCCAGTAGACCCGGACCGGTTAGCAATCAGCCCCAGCATTTT. Its translation: CASRPGPVSNQPQHF.

There are a few counts of this clone. The chain uses TRBV25-1 and TRBJ2-4, with 7 bases matching TRBD2. This CDR3 contains 16 residues. The V gene's germline CDR1 is MGHDK and CDR2 SYGVNS. The V and J ends lost 5 bases and 8 bases, in that order; junction bases with no gene match: 15. CDR3 sequence reads: CASSNGTIGRGDIQYF. The CDR3 nucleotides are TGTGCCAGCAGTAACGGGACTATTGGTCGCGGGGACATTCAGTACTTC.

The chain links TRBV6-5 to TRBJ1-2; D is ambiguous. The CDR3 is made up of 16 amino acids. V gave up 2 bases and J gave up 4 bases, with 17 bases separating them. The V gene's germline CDR1 is MNHEY and CDR2 SVGAGI. CDR3 amino acids: CASSYERTSPIYGYTF. The CDR3 region has the DNA TGTGCCAGCAGTTACGAGAGGACGAGCCCAATCTATGGCTACACCTTC.

This clone was seen a single time. This sequence joins TRBV25-1 and TRBJ1-1, with TRBD1 identical over 12 bases. J lost 5 bases, V lost 1 base, and 8 bases had no gene match. The CDR3 loop spans 17 amino acids. Germline V gene sequence: CDR1 MGHDK, CDR2 SYGVNS. The CDR3 DNA reads as TGTGCCAGCAGTGAATTGGGGGACAGGGGGCGGGGTACTGAAGCTTTCTTT. It codes for CASSELGDRGRGTEAFF.

Only a few counts were recorded for this clone. This same CDR3 is encoded by further DNA sequences in the sample. The V gene is TRBV10-1, the J gene TRBJ1-5, with no clear D. V gave up 4 bases and J gave up 5 bases, with 9 bases separating them. The CDR3 consists of 13 residues. Germline V CDR1 and CDR2: WNHNN, SYGVQD (reference sequence). DNA of the CDR3: TGCGCCAGCAGTGTAGGAAAGGATCAGCCCCAGCATTTT. It encodes CASSVGKDQPQHF.

The chain combines TRBV7-3 with TRBJ2-2; 15 nucleotides match TRBD2. The CDR3 consists of 16 residues. Germline V gene sequence: CDR1 SGHTA, CDR2 FQGTGA. The V gene end was trimmed by 5 bases and the J gene end by 5 bases; junction bases not matched to a gene: 3. CDR3 nucleotide sequence: TGTGCCAGCAGCGTGGGACTAGCGGGAGGAACCGGGGAGCTGTTTTTT. It encodes CASSVGLAGGTGELFF.

The V gene is TRBV7-9, the J gene TRBJ1-5; possibly TRBD1 for D (6 bases). V lost 5 bases and J lost 5, with 16 bases in between. The germline CDR1 and CDR2 sequences are SEHNR and FQNEAQ (reference sequence). The CDR3 covers 15 residues. CDR3 loop: CASSATGGGDQPQHF. The DNA of the CDR3 is TGTGCCAGCAGCGCCACGGGGGGCGGCGATCAGCCCCAGCATTTT.

This rearrangement joins TRBV5-4 to TRBJ1-1; D not certain. CDR1 is SGHNT and CDR2 is YYREEE in the germline V gene (reference sequence). Trimming took off 3 bases at V and 0 bases at J, with 6 bases between the two ends. This CDR3 comprises 13 residues. This CDR3 is CASSWVMNTEAFF. CDR3 in DNA: TGTGCCAGCAGCTGGGTCATGAACACTGAAGCTTTCTTT.

This clone was observed a handful of times. The chain carries TRBV19 and TRBJ2-7; D may be TRBD1 (5 bases). Germline V CDR1 and CDR2: LNHDA, SQIVND (reference sequence). CDR3 length equals 13 residues. Trimming removed 6 bases at V and 6 bases at J, with 15 bases between. This CDR3 is CASRAKNQGEQYF. The CDR3 nucleotides read TGTGCCAGTAGGGCCAAGAACCAGGGCGAGCAGTACTTC.

V gene TRBV18 combines with J gene TRBJ2-7; D remains unclear. The CDR3 covers 13 residues. V was cut by 0 bases and J by 2 bases, with 5 bases left in between. Germline V gene data show CDR1 as KGHSH and CDR2 as LQKENI. The DNA for the CDR3 is TGTGCCAGCTCACCACCGGGGACCTACGAGCAGTACTTC. Translation gives CASSPPGTYEQYF.

J is TRBJ2-7 and V is TRBV2, with 7 bases matching TRBD1. This CDR3 comprises 14 residues. Germline loops: CDR1 SNHLY, CDR2 FYNNEI. Trimming took 6 bases from V and 2 from J; bases not matched to a gene: 7. CDR3 loop: CASREGQSPYEQYF. The CDR3 DNA sequence: TGTGCCAGCAGAGAGGGACAGAGTCCCTACGAGCAGTACTTC.

A single count supports this clone. The chain employs TRBV11-2 and TRBJ2-7, with no clear D. From germline, CDR1 is SGHAT and CDR2 FQNNGV. This CDR3 region has 16 residues. Trimming took off 0 bases at V and 2 bases at J, with 14 bases between the two ends. CDR3 nucleotide sequence: TGTGCCAGCAGCTTAGATCGGTCAGCCCATCCCTACGAGCAGTACTTC. Amino acid sequence: CASSLDRSAHPYEQYF.

Regarding this clone: The sample has other DNA sequences that encode this CDR3 too. The chain combines TRBV28 with TRBJ2-7; no clear D. Germline V gene lookup returns CDR1 MDHEN and CDR2 SYDVKM. The CDR3 is 12 residues long. The V gene lost 6 bases and the J gene lost 2 bases, with 8 bases spanning the gap. The CDR3 loop reads CASSFSPYEQYF. As DNA, the CDR3 is TGTGCCAGCAGCTTCTCCCCCTACGAGCAGTACTTC.